This TCR beta chain was captured by sequencing in a study of CD8+ T cells in alopecia areata. Study details: Patients in the treated group were given tofacitinib by mouth, 5 to 10 mg twice a day. Dosing spanned 6 to 18 months on tofacitinib, then 6 months off drug. General observations from the study: Researchers report lesional scalp, most notably alopecia totalis/universalis, outstripped normal scalp in clonality.

As for this clone: Its target is unknown.

Stated treatment: oral pan-JAK inhibitor, 5-10 mg twice daily. Trimming took 3 bases from V and 2 from J; bases not matched to a gene: 0. The CDR3 is 12 amino acids. The germline CDR1 and CDR2 sequences are SQVTM and ANQGSEA. cDNA serving as the sequencing template came from extracted, reverse transcribed RNA. TCRdb's table, derived via immunoSEQ multiplex PCR, lists solely in-frame clones and lacks some. This sample carries more than 100,000 clones, 70% to 90% of them seen once, and the ten largest clones take around 10%. Sequenced material: CD8+ T cells sorted from blood, taken at week 34, from a patient treated with tofacitinib. The chain has TRBV29-1 and TRBJ2-5; the match to TRBD2 covers 7 bases. The origin of this receptor is a human donor with alopecia areata. The CDR3 spells CSVDGGQETQYF. Here the CDR3 DNA reads TGCAGCGTTGACGGGGGGCAAGAGACCCAGTACTTC.